Only a few counts were recorded for the clone carrying this T cell receptor beta chain. Its target is not known. One entry per CDR3 protein, called by TCRdb with MiXCR from the 5' RACE reads. The repertoire holds roughly 150,000 distinct CDR3 sequences, about 14% seen once, with 25% to 30% in the top ten. The V end was cut by 3 bases, the J end by 3 bases, with 12 bases between. Germline loops: CDR1 LGHDT, CDR2 YNNKEL (reference sequence). The CDR3 length is 14 residues. These data come from a study of T-cell memory formation after mild COVID-19. At the level of the study: Across donors, TCR clusters were largely donor specific. Study-level findings and limits: Whereas later expanders leaned CD4+, clones contracting day 15 to 85 showed a balanced CD4/CD8 makeup.

The chain couples TRBV3-1 to TRBJ2-7; D is perhaps TRBD1 (6 bases). The sample taken for sequencing was PBMCs or a T cell subset sorted from them (not recorded which). The clonotype comes from an adult woman who had mild COVID-19 (a few samples of this study predate the infection). Cell type and time point are not known. The CDR3 DNA reads TGTGCCAGCAGCCAGGGACATAGCTTCTACGAGCAGTACTTC. It translates to CASSQGHSFYEQYF.